This TCR beta chain is from a study of cytomegalovirus exposure and HLA in healthy donors. Study-wide results and caveats: The authors listed around 150 TCR beta chains as cytomegalovirus-associated. DRB1 showed the most TCR associations and HLA-C the fewest in a later analysis, as rates varied by HLA locus.

Despite likely unrecorded immune exposures, the donors were nominally healthy at the time of sampling. With regard to this clone: What it binds is not known.

Both 60 Vbeta primers and 13 Jbeta primers went into the PCR. Sequenced by immunoSEQ multiplex PCR; TCRdb stores in-frame clones only, minus some. In the table there are 200,000 to 250,000 clones, less than 80% of which are singletons. Sequenced: PBMCs. This TCR was sampled from a girl aged 2 to 10 in good health and CMV-seronegative.

This chain's CDR3 is CSVVYSRYEAFF. The CDR3 nucleotides read TGCAGCGTTGTATATTCCAGATATGAAGCTTTCTTT. This chain connects TRBV29-1 to TRBJ1-1; unclear D gene. The CDR3 is 12 residues long. Germline V lookup: CDR1 SQVTM, CDR2 ANQGSEA. V was clipped by 4 bases and J by 7 bases, with 13 bases between them.